This T cell receptor beta chain was profiled in a study of T cells in Graves' hyperthyroidism and ophthalmopathy. CDR1 MNHNS and CDR2 SASEGT come from the germline V gene. V gave up 3 bases and J gave up 1 base; unmatched junction bases: 4. The length of the CDR3 is 15 residues. RNA transcripts gave rise to amplified TCR beta CDR3 regions. HTBI primers were employed in a first-round RT-PCR of the TCR CDR3. TCRdb called the multiplex PCR reads again in MiXCR, with one record for every CDR3 protein. The sample has 350,000 or so distinct CDR3 sequences; 21% are singletons. The sample was blood. The J gene is TRBJ2-3, the V gene TRBV6-1, with 7 bases lining up with TRBD1. The TCR comes from a woman aged 45-60 years with Graves' hyperthyroidism. The CDR3 sequence is CASSEETGGTDTQYF. As DNA, the CDR3 is TGTGCCAGCAGTGAGGAAACAGGGGGCACAGATACGCAGTATTTT.